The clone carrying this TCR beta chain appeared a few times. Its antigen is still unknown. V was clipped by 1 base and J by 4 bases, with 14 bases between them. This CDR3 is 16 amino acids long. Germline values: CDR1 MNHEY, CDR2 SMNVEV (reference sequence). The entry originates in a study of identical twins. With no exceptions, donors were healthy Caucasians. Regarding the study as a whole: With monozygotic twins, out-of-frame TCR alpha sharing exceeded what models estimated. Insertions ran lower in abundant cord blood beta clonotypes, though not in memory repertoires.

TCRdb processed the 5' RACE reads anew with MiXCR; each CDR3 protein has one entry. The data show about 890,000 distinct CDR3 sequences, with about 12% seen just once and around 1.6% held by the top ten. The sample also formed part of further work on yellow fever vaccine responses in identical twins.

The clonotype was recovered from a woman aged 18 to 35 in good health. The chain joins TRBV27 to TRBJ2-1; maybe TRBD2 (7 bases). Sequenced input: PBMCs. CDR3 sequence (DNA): TGTGCCAGCAGTTTATACAGGGCTAGCGGTTACAATGAGCAGTTCTTC. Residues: CASSLYRASGYNEQFF.